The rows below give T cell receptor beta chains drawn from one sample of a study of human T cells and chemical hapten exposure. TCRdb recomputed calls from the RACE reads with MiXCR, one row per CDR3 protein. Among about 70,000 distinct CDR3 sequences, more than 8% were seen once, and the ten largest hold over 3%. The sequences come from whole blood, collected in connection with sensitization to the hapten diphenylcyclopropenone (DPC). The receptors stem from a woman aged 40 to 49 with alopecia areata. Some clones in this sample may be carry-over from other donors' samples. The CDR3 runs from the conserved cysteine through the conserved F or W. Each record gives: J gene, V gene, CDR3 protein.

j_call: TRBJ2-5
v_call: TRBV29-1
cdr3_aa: CSSTGRTQYF

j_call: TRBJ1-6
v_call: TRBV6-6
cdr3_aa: CASSSPGLGFKPLHF

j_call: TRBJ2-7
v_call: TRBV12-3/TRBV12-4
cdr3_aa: CASSRQDRSYEQYF

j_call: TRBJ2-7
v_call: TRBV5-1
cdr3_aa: CASSPGRGDYEQYF

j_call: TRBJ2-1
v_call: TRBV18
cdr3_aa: CASSSRGQELYEQFF

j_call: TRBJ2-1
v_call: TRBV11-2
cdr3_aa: CASSTQQGPNEQFF

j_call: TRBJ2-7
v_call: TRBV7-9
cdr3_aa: CASSIPSGGVYEQYF

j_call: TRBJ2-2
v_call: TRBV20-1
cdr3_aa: CSAGTGPGELFF

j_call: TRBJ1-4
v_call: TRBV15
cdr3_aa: CATSRGNYEKLFF

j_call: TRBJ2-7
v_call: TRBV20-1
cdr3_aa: CSAPRASGGYEQYF

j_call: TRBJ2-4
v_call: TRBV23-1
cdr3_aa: CASIGSLVNCLAKNIQYF

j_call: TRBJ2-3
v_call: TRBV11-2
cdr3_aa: CASSLDGVFTDTQYF

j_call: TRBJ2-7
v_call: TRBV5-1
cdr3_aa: CASSLTATRARTEQYF

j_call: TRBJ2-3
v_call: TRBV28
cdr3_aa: CASSSGRDTQYF

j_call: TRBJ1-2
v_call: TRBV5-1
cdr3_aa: CASSLTYLSGYTF

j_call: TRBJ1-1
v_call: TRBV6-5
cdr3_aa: CACQRSGTVDAFF

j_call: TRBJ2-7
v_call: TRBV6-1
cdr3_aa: CASSRQEGSYEQYF

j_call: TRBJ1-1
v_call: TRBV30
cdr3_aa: CAWSRPLDYTEAFF

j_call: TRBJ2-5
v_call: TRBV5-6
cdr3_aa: CASSLGDRGIQTQYF

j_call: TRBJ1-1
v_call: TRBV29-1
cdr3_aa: CSAGTGGLGEAFF

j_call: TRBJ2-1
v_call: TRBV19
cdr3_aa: CASEGPDYNEQFF

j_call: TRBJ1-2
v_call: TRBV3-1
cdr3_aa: CASSQGTGARGYTF

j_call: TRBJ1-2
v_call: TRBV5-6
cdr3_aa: CASSPRRTGVNYGYTF

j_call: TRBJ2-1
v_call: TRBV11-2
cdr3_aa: CASSFQGQDSYNEQFF

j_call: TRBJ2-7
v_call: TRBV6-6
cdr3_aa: CASSYSGTVTYEQYF

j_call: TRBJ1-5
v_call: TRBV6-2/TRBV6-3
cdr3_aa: CASSFGTGRLNQPQHF

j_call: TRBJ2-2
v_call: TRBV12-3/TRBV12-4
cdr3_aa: CASSGGQGNGELFF

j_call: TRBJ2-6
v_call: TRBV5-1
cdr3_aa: CASSLDSQASGANVLTF

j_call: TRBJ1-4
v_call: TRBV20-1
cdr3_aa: CSARDVAGGLEKLFF

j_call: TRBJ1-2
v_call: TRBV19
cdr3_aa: CASGGWHREDYGYTF

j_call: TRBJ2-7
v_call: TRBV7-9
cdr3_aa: CASSHTGDEQYF

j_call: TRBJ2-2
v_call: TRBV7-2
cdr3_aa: CASSLGQGAGELFF

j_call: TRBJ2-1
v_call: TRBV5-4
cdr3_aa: CASSPGLAGGRDREQFF

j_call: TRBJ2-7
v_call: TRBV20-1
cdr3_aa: CSALPRTPYEQYF

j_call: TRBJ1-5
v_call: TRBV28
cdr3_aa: CASTAVGNQPQHF

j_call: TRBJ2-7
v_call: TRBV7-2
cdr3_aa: CASSLGDRARAYEQYF

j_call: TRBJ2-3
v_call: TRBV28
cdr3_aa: CASAGTGARTDTQYF

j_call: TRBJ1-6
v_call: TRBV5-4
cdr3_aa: CASSLDLGQGSSPLHF

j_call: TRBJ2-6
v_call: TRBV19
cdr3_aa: CASSPTGQESSGANVLTF

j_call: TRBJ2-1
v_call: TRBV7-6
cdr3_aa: CASSWGGGSSYNEQFF

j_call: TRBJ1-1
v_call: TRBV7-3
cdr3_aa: CASSPDRGGEAFF